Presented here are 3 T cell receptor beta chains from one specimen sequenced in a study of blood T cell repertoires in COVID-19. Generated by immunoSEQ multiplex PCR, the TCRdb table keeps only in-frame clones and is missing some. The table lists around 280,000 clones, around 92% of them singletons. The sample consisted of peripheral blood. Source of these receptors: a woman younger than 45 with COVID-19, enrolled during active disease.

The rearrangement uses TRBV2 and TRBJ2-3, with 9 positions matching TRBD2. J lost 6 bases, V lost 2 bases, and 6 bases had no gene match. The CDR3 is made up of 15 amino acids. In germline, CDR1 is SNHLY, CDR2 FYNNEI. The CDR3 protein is CASSESSGGRDTQYF. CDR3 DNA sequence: TGTGCCAGCAGTGAAAGCAGCGGGGGGCGGGATACGCAGTATTTT.

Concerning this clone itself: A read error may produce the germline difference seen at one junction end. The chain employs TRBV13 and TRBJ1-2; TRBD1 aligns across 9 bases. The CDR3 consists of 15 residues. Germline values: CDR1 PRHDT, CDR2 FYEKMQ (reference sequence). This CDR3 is CASSLGTGSMYGYTF. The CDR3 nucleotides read TGTGCCAGCAGCCTAGGGACAGGGTCTATGTATGGCTACACCTTC. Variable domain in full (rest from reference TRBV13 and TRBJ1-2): AAGVIQSPRHLIKEKRETATLKCYPIPRHDTVYWYQQGPGQDPQFLISFYEKMQSDKGSIPDRFSAQQFSDYHSELNMSSLELGDSALYFCASSLGTGSMYGYTFGSGTRLTVV.

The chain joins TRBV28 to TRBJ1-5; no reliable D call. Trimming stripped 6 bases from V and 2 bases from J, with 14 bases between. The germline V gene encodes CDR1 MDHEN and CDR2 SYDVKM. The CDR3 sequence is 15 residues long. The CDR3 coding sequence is TGTGCCAGCAGGCGCCTAAATAACGGCAATCAGCCCCAGCATTTT. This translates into CASRRLNNGNQPQHF.